This passage covers 26 T cell receptor beta chains from one sample sequenced in a study. Each CDR3 protein gets one entry after TCRdb re-called the 5' RACE reads with MiXCR. The table includes about 54,000 distinct CDR3 sequences, more than 15% detected once. Sequencing was carried out using naive CD4+ T cells sorted from blood. Subset in this sample: naive CD4+ T cells, CD4+CD45RA+CD25-. These receptors were taken from a female donor with breast cancer.

The chain carries TRBV5-1 and TRBJ2-4; D is unresolved. CDR3 length: 15 amino acids. V was cut by 3 bases and J by 5 bases, with 15 bases left in between. Germline V lookup: CDR1 SGHRS, CDR2 YFSETQ. The CDR3 DNA is TGCGCCAGCAGCTCCGAGGTAGGGCAGGAAAACATTCAGTACTTC. This codes for CASSSEVGQENIQYF.

This clonotype has only a few counts. This chain links TRBV29-1 with TRBJ2-7; TRBD2 aligns across 12 bases. Germline CDR1 is SQVTM and CDR2 is ANQGSEA. After removal of 3 bases from V and 4 bases from J, the junction contained 1 base not matched to a gene. The CDR3 spans 13 residues. CDR3 amino acids: CSVETSGSYEQYF. DNA for the CDR3: TGCAGCGTTGAGACTAGCGGGAGTTACGAGCAGTACTTC.

This clonotype was picked up many times. The gene calls are TRBV4-1 and TRBJ2-7, with D perhaps matching TRBD2 (5 bases). With 0 bases removed from V and 1 base from J, the gap between germline ends came to 7 bases. Germline-derived CDR1 and CDR2 are MGHRA and YSYEKL. The CDR3 has 14 residues. CDR3 coding DNA: TGCGCCAGCAGCCAAGATCGGGGTTCCTACGAGCAGTACTTC. Its translation is CASSQDRGSYEQYF.

In regard to this clonotype: A single base separates this from a much larger clone, so it may be a read error. This sequence joins TRBV9 and TRBJ2-7, with D possibly being TRBD1 or TRBD2 (5 bases each). The V gene's germline CDR1 is SGDLS and CDR2 YYNGEE. This CDR3 comprises 15 residues. The CDR3 nucleotides are TGTGCCAACAGCGTAGGTGGGGACGGCTCCTACGAGCAGTACTTC. Protein sequence: CANSVGGDGSYEQYF.

There are a few counts of this clonotype. The V gene is TRBV7-6, the J gene TRBJ2-2, with D tentatively TRBD2 (6 bases). Germline values: CDR1 SGHVS, CDR2 FNYEAQ. The CDR3 has 16 amino acids. The germline V and J ends were trimmed by 2 bases and 1 base, with 11 bases remaining between them. DNA of the CDR3: TGTGCCAGCAGCTTAATGGCCGGGGGGAACACCGGGGAGCTGTTTTTT. Its translation is CASSLMAGGNTGELFF.

This clonotype was found once. The chain joins TRBV6-1 to TRBJ2-1; TRBD2 matches at 7 bases. Germline-derived CDR1 and CDR2 are MNHNS and SASEGT. This CDR3 has 16 amino acids. V shed 6 bases and J 2 bases; nucleotides not matched to a gene: 10. CDR3 amino acids: CASRRPAGETYNEQFF. The CDR3 bases are TGTGCCAGCAGGCGGCCGGCGGGAGAAACCTACAATGAGCAGTTCTTC.

This clonotype was found a few times. V and J are TRBV6-2 or TRBV6-3 and TRBJ2-2, with 10 bases identical to TRBD2. V dropped 3 bases and J dropped 6; count of bases not matched to a gene: 7. This CDR3 comprises 16 residues. In germline, CDR1 is MNHEY, CDR2 SVGEGT. The CDR3 loop reads CASSYATSGMAGELFF. CDR3 nucleotide sequence: TGTGCCAGCAGTTATGCCACTAGCGGGATGGCCGGGGAGCTGTTTTTT.

The table lists this clonotype with a few counts. The chain uses TRBV27 and TRBJ1-4; 7 bases are a match to TRBD1. The trim removed 6 bases at V and 6 bases at J, leaving 7 bases unmatched. The germline V gene encodes CDR1 MNHEY and CDR2 SMNVEV (reference sequence). The CDR3 has 14 amino acids. CDR3: CASSKDRRYEKLFF. The CDR3 nucleotides are TGTGCCAGCAGCAAGGACAGGCGCTATGAAAAACTGTTTTTT.

This clonotype was detected ten times or more. The J gene is TRBJ1-2, the V gene TRBV28; no clear D. Germline V CDR1 and CDR2: MDHEN, SYDVKM. The CDR3 has 12 residues. Trimming stripped 5 bases from V and 5 bases from J, with 9 bases between. In DNA form, the CDR3 reads TGTGCCAGCAGTACGACGGATTATGGCTACACCTTC. Protein product: CASSTTDYGYTF.

This clonotype was counted only a few times. The rearrangement links TRBV6-5 to TRBJ1-5; tentative D call: TRBD1 (6 bases). Germline V lookup: CDR1 MNHEY, CDR2 SVGAGI. Trimming pared 8 bases from V and 7 bases from J, leaving 24 bases between. The CDR3 covers 16 residues. Here the CDR3 DNA reads TGTGCCAGCCCAACCGCCGGCAACAGGGAACTACAGCCCCAGCATTTT. It translates to CASPTAGNRELQPQHF.

Comment on this clonotype: This could be a read error, since a much larger clone is one nucleotide away. V gene TRBV5-1 combines with J gene TRBJ2-6, with D perhaps TRBD1 (5 bases). Germline CDR1 reads SGHRS; CDR2 reads YFSETQ. CDR3 length: 15 residues. Trimming took off 5 bases at V and 2 bases at J, with 11 bases between the two ends. CDR3 nucleotides: TGCGCCAGCAGTTTACAGGCCCCTGGGGCCAACGTCCTGACTTTC. This encodes CASSLQAPGANVLTF.

This clonotype appeared many times. The rearrangement links TRBV7-6 to TRBJ2-7, with D possibly TRBD1 on 5 matching bases. Germline CDR1 and CDR2: SGHVS and FNYEAQ. Trimming removed 2 bases from V and 6 bases from J, with 17 bases in between. This CDR3 region has 15 residues. For the CDR3, the DNA is TGTGCCAGCAGCTTACAAGGCCCCACAGGTGGCGAGCAGTACTTC. Amino acid sequence: CASSLQGPTGGEQYF.

This clonotype showed up many times. The rearrangement uses TRBV7-9 and TRBJ2-3; D gene uncertain. Germline-derived CDR1 and CDR2 are SEHNR and FQNEAQ (reference sequence). The CDR3 runs 12 residues. The germline V and J ends were trimmed by 5 bases and 2 bases, with 5 bases remaining between them. The CDR3 DNA sequence: TGTGCCAGCAGCCCCAACACAGATACGCAGTATTTT. It is translated as CASSPNTDTQYF. The full variable domain, with the rest looked up from reference TRBV7-9 and TRBJ2-3, is DTGVSQNPRHKITKRGQNVTFRCDPISEHNRLYWYRQTLGQGPEFLTYFQNEAQLEKSRLLSDRFSAERPKGSFSTLEIQRTEQGDSAMYLCASSPNTDTQYFGPGTRLTVL.

J is TRBJ2-1 and V is TRBV29-1, with a tentative D call TRBD2 (7 bases). CDR3 size: 15 residues. V was clipped by 4 bases and J by 0 bases, with 13 bases between them. Germline V lookup: CDR1 SQVTM, CDR2 ANQGSEA. CDR3 sequence: CSVVRGASSYNEQFF. CDR3 in DNA: TGCAGCGTTGTTCGGGGGGCGAGCTCCTACAATGAGCAGTTCTTC.

This clonotype was counted between two and nine times. V and J are TRBV5-5 and TRBJ2-7; D perhaps matches TRBD2 (5 bases). The V gene lost 3 bases and the J gene lost 5 bases, with 15 bases spanning the gap. There are 14 residues in the CDR3. Per germline, CDR1 SGHKS and CDR2 YYEKEE (reference sequence). The CDR3 DNA reads TGTGCCAGCAGCTCCCCCCGGGGTGCCCACGAGCAGTACTTC. Its protein product is CASSSPRGAHEQYF.

The rearrangement uses TRBV2 and TRBJ2-6; D is unclear. The CDR3 spans 17 residues. Trimming removed 4 bases from V and 0 bases from J, with 13 bases in between. Germline lookup yields CDR1 SNHLY and CDR2 FYNNEI. CDR3 coding DNA: TGTGCCAGCAGTGCCAACTTCTTCTACTCTGGGGCCAACGTCCTGACTTTC. Translated: CASSANFFYSGANVLTF.

This clonotype appeared a single time. A much larger clonotype is one base distant, so this may be a read error. The chain links TRBV29-1 to TRBJ1-4; 7 positions match TRBD1. This CDR3 has 14 amino acids. With 6 bases clipped from V and 6 bases from J, the junction kept 10 bases outside the gene matches. Germline assignment: CDR1 SQVTM and CDR2 ANQGSEA. The CDR3 DNA sequence: TGCAGCGTATCTTCGGGACAGCTTTATGAAAAACTGTTTTTT. Its protein product is CSVSSGQLYEKLFF.

Regarding this clonotype: Germline is not matched at one junction end, which may reflect a read error. The genes are TRBV12-3 or TRBV12-4 and TRBJ1-3; no firm D call. This CDR3 is 12 amino acids long. CDR3 in amino acids: CASESSGNTIYF. DNA of the CDR3: TGCGCTTCGGAGAGCTCTGGAAACACCATATATTTT.

This clonotype was detected a few times. V gene TRBV5-1 combines with J gene TRBJ2-7; no definite D call. V gave up 2 bases and J gave up 6 bases, with 18 bases separating them. CDR3 length: 15 amino acids. Germline CDR1 SGHRS, CDR2 YFSETQ. CDR3 sequence reads: CASSFLQGSPLEQYF. CDR3 bases: TGCGCCAGCAGCTTTCTGCAAGGGTCGCCTCTCGAGCAGTACTTC. Drawing the rest from reference TRBV5-1 and TRBJ2-7, the complete variable domain is KAGVTQTPRYLIKTRGQQVTLSCSPISGHRSVSWYQQTPGQGLQFLFEYFSETQRNKGNFPGRFSGRQFSNSRSEMNVSTLELGDSALYLCASSFLQGSPLEQYFGPGTRLTVT.

In this sample, this clonotype turned up many times. The chain is built from TRBV5-1 and TRBJ2-1; D not certain. CDR1 and CDR2 from the germline V gene are SGHRS and YFSETQ. The V and J ends lost 1 base and 6 bases respectively, with 11 bases between them. CDR3 length equals 14 residues. CDR3 DNA sequence: TGCGCCAGCAGCTTGTATGAGACTTTCAATGAGCAGTTCTTC. Its translation: CASSLYETFNEQFF.

The V gene is TRBV28, the J gene TRBJ1-2; D possibly corresponds to TRBD1 (5 bases). The V gene's germline CDR1 is MDHEN and CDR2 SYDVKM. V was pared by 1 base and J by 6 bases, with 12 bases between. The CDR3 has 14 amino acids. This CDR3 is CASSLSGGTDGYTF. DNA of the CDR3: TGTGCCAGCAGTTTATCGGGGGGGACGGATGGCTACACCTTC.

Note on this clonotype: Given a much more abundant clone one base away, this may be a read error. CDR3 sequence: CASSLNFRVSPLHF. For the CDR3, the DNA is TGTGCCAGCAGCTTAAACTTCCGGGTTTCACCCCTCCACTTT. The chain uses TRBV7-2 and TRBJ1-6, with D unresolved. There are 14 residues in the CDR3. The germline V gene encodes CDR1 SGHTA and CDR2 FQGNSA. The V gene lost 2 bases and the J gene lost 9 bases, with 11 bases spanning the gap. Together with reference TRBV7-2 and TRBJ1-6, the CDR3 gives the full variable domain: GAGVSQSPSNKVTEKGKDVELRCDPISGHTALYWYRQSLGQGLEFLIYFQGNSAPDKSGLPSDRFSAERTGGSVSTLTIQRTQQEDSAVYLCASSLNFRVSPLHFGNGTRLTVT.

V gene TRBV7-9 combines with J gene TRBJ1-1; D gene uncertain. Trimming left V 3 bases short and J 4 bases short, with 12 bases between. Germline-derived CDR1 and CDR2 are SEHNR and FQNEAQ (reference sequence). The CDR3 has 14 residues. CDR3 bases: TGTGCCAGCAGCTTTTCGGGAAGTCTCACTGAAGCTTTCTTT. It codes for CASSFSGSLTEAFF.

In its sample, this clonotype was seen a few times. J is TRBJ2-5 and V is TRBV24-1; D might be TRBD2 (6 bases). This CDR3 is built from 14 residues. Trimming took off 4 bases at V and 5 bases at J, with 13 bases between the two ends. The V gene's germline CDR1 is KGHDR and CDR2 SFDVKD. CDR3 coding DNA: TGTGCCACCAGTGACCCGACGGGAGCGGAGACCCAGTACTTC. This translates into CATSDPTGAETQYF.

The chain links TRBV7-9 to TRBJ1-1; the D is unclear. This CDR3 is built from 13 residues. V was cut by 3 bases and J by 4 bases, with 9 bases left in between. CDR1 is SEHNR and CDR2 is FQNEAQ in the germline V gene (reference sequence). The CDR3 bases are TGTGCCAGCAGCTTCCAGAAGGGCACTGAAGCTTTCTTT. Translated, it gives CASSFQKGTEAFF.

This clonotype turned up a few times. The V call is TRBV12-3 or TRBV12-4, the J call TRBJ2-1; D uncertain. This CDR3 is 13 amino acids long. The V and J ends lost 5 bases and 5 bases respectively, with 10 bases between them. The CDR3 here is CASSLTVDNEQFF. The CDR3 coding sequence is TGTGCCAGCAGTCTCACAGTGGACAATGAGCAGTTCTTC.